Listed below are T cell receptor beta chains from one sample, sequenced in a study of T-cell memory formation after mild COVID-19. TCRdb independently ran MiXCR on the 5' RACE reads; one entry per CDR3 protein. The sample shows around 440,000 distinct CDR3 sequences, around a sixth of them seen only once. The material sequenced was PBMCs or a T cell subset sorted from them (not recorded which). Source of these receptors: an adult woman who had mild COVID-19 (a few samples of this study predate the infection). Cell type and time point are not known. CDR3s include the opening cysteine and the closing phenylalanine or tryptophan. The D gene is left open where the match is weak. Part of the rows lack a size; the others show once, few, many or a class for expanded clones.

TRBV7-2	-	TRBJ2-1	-	CASSLSLIPEQFF	TGTGCCAGCAGCTTAAGCCTGATTCCTGAGCAGTTCTTC
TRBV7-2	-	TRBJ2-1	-	CASSLTSPGSYNEQFF	TGTGCCAGCAGCTTAACGAGCCCGGGCTCCTACAATGAGCAGTTCTTC
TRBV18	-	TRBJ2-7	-	CASSPTQGMTYEQYF	TGTGCCAGCTCACCAACGCAGGGGATGACCTACGAGCAGTACTTC
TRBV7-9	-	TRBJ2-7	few	CASSAGFYEQYF	TGTGCCAGCAGCGCCGGGTTCTACGAGCAGTACTTC
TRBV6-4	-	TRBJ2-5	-	CASSDSGASGTQYF	TGTGCCAGCAGTGACTCGGGGGCATCGGGGACCCAGTACTTC
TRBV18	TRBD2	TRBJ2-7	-	CASSRGLAGAIPYEQYF	TGTGCCAGCTCACGGGGACTAGCGGGAGCAATCCCCTACGAGCAGTACTTC
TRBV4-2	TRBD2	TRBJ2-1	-	CASSQVGPSGRGLEQFF	TGTGCCAGCAGCCAAGTTGGGCCTAGCGGGAGGGGCCTTGAGCAGTTCTTC
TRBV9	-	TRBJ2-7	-	CASTPGQSSSYEQYF	TGTGCCAGCACCCCCGGACAGTCAAGCTCCTACGAGCAGTACTTC
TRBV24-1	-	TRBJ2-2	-	CATSDLQRTNTGELFF	TGTGCCACCAGTGATTTGCAGAGAACTAACACCGGGGAGCTGTTTTTT
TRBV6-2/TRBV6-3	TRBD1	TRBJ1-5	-	CASSYGTGGKGSNQPQHF	TGTGCCAGCAGTTACGGGACAGGGGGGAAAGGTAGCAATCAGCCCCAGCATTTT